This passage covers 2 T cell receptor beta chains from one sample sequenced in a study of blood T cells in healthy people across ages. A J-beta primer mix and a sample-barcoded 5' primer were used in a second PCR of roughly 6 to 11 cycles. Using its own MiXCR run on the 5' RACE reads, TCRdb lists one record per CDR3 protein. The repertoire holds approximately 900,000 distinct CDR3 sequences, under 50% seen once, with roughly an eighth in the top ten. Sequencing used blood. The receptors come from a man aged 30-40 years in good health.

This clonotype was counted many times. The V gene is TRBV20-1, the J gene TRBJ2-2; 10 bases line up with TRBD2. V shed 0 bases, J shed 2 bases, and the junction held 0 bases outside the gene matches. This CDR3 spans 15 amino acids. The germline CDR1 and CDR2 sequences are DFQATT and SNEGSKA (reference sequence). The CDR3 loop reads CSARELAGNTGELFF. In DNA form, the CDR3 reads TGCAGTGCTAGAGAACTAGCGGGAAACACCGGGGAGCTGTTTTTT.

In this sample, this clonotype turned up a few times. The rearrangement uses TRBV12-3 or TRBV12-4 and TRBJ2-1; D unclear. Trimming pared 3 bases from V and 9 bases from J, leaving 21 bases between. This CDR3 comprises 16 residues. This CDR3 reads CASSFSGAHPHIEQFF. CDR3 in DNA: TGTGCCAGCAGTTTTTCCGGAGCCCACCCCCATATTGAGCAGTTCTTC.